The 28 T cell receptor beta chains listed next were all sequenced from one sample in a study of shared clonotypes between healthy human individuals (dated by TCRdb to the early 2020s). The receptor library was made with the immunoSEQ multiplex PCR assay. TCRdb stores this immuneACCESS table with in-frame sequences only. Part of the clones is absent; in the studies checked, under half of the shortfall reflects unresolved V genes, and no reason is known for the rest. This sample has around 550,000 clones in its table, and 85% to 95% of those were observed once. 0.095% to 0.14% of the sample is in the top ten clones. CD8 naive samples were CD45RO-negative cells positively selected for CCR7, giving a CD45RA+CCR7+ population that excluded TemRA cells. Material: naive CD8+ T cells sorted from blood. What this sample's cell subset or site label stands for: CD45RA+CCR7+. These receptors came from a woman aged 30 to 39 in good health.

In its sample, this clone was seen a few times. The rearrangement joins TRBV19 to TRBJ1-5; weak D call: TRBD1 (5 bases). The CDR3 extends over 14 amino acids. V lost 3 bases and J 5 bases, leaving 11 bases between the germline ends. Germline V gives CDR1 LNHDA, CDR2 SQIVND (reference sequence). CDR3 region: CASSMRDLYQPQHF. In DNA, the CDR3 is TGTGCCAGTAGTATGAGGGACCTCTATCAGCCCCAGCATTTT.

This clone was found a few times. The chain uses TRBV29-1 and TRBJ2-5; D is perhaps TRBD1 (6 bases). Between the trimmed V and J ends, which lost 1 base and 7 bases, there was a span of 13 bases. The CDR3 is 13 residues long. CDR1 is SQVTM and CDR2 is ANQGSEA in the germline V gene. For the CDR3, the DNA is TGCAGCGTTGAAGGACAGGCTTCGGGGACCCAGTACTTC. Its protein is CSVEGQASGTQYF.

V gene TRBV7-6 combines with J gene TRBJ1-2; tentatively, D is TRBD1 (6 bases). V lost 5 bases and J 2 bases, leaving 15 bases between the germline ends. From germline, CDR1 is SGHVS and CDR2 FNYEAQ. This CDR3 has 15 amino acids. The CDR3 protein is CASSPGAEQNYGYTF. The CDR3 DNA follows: TGTGCCAGCAGCCCAGGGGCCGAGCAGAACTATGGCTACACCTTC.

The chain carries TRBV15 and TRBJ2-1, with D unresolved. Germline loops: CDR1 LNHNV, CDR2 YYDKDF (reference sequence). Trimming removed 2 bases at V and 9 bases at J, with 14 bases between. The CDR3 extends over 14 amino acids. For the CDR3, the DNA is TGTGCCACCAGCAGATTAATGCAGCTTGTTGAGCAGTTCTTC. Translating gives CATSRLMQLVEQFF.

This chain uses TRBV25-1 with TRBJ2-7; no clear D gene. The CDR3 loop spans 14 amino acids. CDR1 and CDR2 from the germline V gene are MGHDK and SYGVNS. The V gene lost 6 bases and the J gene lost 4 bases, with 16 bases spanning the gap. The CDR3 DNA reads TGTGCCAGCAGCGTAGCCGTTGTGGGGTACGAGCAGTACTTC. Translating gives CASSVAVVGYEQYF.

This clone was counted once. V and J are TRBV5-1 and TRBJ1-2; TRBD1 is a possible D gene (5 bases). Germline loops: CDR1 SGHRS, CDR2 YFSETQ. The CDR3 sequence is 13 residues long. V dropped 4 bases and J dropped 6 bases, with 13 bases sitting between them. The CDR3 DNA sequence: TGCGCCAGCAGCCCCCTGGAAGGGGATGGCTACACCTTC. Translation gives CASSPLEGDGYTF. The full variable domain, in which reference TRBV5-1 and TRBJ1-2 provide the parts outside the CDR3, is KAGVTQTPRYLIKTRGQQVTLSCSPISGHRSVSWYQQTPGQGLQFLFEYFSETQRNKGNFPGRFSGRQFSNSRSEMNVSTLELGDSALYLCASSPLEGDGYTFGSGTRLTVV.

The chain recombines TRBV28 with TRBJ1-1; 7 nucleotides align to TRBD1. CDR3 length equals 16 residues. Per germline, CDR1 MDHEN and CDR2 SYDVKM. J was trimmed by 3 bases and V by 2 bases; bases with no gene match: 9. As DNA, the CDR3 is TGTGCCAGCAGTTTAACAGGGGAAAATGATGACACTGAAGCTTTCTTT. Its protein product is CASSLTGENDDTEAFF.

The chain's CDR3 is CASSFSLAGVIDEQYF. The CDR3 region has the DNA TGTGCCAGCAGCTTTTCACTAGCGGGAGTAATAGACGAGCAGTACTTC. This chain connects TRBV5-6 to TRBJ2-7; TRBD2 aligns across 11 bases. This CDR3 is 16 amino acids long. Germline assignment: CDR1 SGHDT and CDR2 YYEEEE. Unmatched junction bases numbered 9, after V lost 2 bases and J lost 5 bases.

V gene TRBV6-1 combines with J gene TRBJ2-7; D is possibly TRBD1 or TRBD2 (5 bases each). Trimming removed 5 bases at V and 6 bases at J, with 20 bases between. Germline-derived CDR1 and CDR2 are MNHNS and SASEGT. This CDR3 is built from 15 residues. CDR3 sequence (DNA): TGTGCCAGCAGTCTCCGGGACGGAAATCCCTTCGAGCAGTACTTC. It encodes CASSLRDGNPFEQYF.

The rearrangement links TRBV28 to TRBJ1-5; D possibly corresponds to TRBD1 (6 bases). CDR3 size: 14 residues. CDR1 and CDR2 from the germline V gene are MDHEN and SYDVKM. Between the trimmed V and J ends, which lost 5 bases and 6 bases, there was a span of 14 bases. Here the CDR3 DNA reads TGTGCCAGCAGTCCCGCGGTGGGGGCTCAGCCCCAGCATTTT. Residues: CASSPAVGAQPQHF.

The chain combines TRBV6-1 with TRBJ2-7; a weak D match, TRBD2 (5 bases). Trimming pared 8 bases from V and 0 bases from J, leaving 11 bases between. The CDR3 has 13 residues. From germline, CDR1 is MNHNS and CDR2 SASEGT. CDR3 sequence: CASDGVISYEQYF. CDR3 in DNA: TGTGCCAGCGACGGGGTAATCTCCTACGAGCAGTACTTC.

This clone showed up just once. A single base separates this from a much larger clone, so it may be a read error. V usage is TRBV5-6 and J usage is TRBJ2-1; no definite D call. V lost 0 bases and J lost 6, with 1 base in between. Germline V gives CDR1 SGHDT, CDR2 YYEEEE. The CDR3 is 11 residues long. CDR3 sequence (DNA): TGTGCCAGCAGCTTGGCCAATGAGCAGTTCTTC. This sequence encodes CASSLANEQFF.

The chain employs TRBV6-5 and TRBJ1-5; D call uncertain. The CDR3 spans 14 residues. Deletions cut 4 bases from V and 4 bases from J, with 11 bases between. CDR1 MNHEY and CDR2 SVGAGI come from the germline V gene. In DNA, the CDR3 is TGTGCCAGCAGTTTTCTAGGGAGTAATCAGCCCCAGCATTTT. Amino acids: CASSFLGSNQPQHF.

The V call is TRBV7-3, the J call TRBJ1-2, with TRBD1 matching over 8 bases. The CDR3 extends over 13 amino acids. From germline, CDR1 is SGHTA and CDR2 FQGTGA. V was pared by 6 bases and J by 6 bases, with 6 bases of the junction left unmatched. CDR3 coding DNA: TGTGCCAGCAGTCCTACAGGGGGAGATGGCTACACCTTC. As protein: CASSPTGGDGYTF.

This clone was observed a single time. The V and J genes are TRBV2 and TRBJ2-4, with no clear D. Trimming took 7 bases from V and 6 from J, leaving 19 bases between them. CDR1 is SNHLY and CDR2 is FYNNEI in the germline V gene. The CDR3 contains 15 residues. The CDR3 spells CASKVGWKFPNIQYF. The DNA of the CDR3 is TGTGCCAGCAAGGTTGGGTGGAAATTCCCAAACATTCAGTACTTC.

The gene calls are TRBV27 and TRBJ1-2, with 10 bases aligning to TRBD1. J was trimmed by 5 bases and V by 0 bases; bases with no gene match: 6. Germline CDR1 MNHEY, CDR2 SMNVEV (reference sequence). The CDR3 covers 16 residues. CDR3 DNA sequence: TGTGCCAGCAGTTTATCGGCCGGGACAGGGGAGTATGGCTACACCTTC. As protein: CASSLSAGTGEYGYTF.

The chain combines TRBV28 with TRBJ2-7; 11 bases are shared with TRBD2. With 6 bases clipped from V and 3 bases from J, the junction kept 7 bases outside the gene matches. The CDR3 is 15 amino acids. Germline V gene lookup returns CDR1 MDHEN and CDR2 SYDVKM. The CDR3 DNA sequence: TGTGCCAGCAGATCCGGGACTAGCGGAGACTACGAGCAGTACTTC. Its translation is CASRSGTSGDYEQYF.

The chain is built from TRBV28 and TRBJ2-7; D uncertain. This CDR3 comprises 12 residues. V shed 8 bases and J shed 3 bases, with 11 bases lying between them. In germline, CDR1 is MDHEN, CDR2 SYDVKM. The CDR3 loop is CASGEIGYEQYF. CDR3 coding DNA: TGTGCCAGCGGTGAGATCGGCTACGAGCAGTACTTC.

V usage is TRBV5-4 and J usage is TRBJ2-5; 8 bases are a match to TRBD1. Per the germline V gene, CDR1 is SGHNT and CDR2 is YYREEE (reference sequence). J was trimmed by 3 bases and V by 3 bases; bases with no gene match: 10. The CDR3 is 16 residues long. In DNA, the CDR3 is TGTGCCAGCAGCTCACAGGACAGGGCGGTGAAAGAGACCCAGTACTTC. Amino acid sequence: CASSSQDRAVKETQYF.

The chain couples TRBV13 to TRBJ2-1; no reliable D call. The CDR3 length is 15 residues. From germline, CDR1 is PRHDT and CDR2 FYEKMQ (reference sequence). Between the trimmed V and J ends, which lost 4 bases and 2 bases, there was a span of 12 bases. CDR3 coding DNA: TGTGCCAGCAGCTCCCCCCCCGTTACCTACAATGAGCAGTTCTTC. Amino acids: CASSSPPVTYNEQFF.

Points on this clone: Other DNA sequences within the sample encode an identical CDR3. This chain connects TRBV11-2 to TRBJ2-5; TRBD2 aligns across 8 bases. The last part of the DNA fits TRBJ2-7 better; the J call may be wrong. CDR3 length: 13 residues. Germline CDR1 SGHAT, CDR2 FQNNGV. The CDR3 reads CASSPGLAYEQYF. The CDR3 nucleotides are TGTGCCAGCAGCCCGGGACTAGCCTACGAGCAGTACTTC.

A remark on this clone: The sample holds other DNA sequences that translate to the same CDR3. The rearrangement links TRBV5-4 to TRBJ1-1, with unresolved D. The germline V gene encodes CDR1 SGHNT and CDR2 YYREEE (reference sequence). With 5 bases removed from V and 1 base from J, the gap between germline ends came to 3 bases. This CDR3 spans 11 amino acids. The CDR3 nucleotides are TGTGCCAGCAGGCAGAACACTGAAGCTTTCTTT. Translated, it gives CASRQNTEAFF.

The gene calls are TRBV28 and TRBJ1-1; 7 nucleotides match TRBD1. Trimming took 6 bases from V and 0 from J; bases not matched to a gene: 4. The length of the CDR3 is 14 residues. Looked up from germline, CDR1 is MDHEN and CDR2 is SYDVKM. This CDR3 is CASREQGMNTEAFF. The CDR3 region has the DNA TGTGCCAGCAGGGAACAGGGGATGAACACTGAAGCTTTCTTT. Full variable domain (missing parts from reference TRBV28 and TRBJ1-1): DVKVTQSSRYLVKRTGEKVFLECVQDMDHENMFWYRQDPGLGLRLIYFSYDVKMKEKGDIPEGYSVSREKKERFSLILESASTNQTSMYLCASREQGMNTEAFFGQGTRLTVV.

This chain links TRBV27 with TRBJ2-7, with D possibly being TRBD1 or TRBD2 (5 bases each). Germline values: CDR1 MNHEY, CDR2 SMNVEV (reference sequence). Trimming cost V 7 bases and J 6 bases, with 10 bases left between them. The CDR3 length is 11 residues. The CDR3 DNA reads TGTGCCAGCACCTCTGGGACCGAGCAGTACTTC. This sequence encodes CASTSGTEQYF.

CDR3 bases: TGTGCCATCAGTGAGTCGGGAACAGGGGGCCATGAGCAGTTCTTC. The encoded protein is CAISESGTGGHEQFF. The genes are TRBV10-3 and TRBJ2-1, with 9 bases identical to TRBD1. V gave up 0 bases and J gave up 8 bases; unmatched junction bases: 5. Looked up from germline, CDR1 is ENHRY and CDR2 is SYGVKD. CDR3 length equals 15 residues.

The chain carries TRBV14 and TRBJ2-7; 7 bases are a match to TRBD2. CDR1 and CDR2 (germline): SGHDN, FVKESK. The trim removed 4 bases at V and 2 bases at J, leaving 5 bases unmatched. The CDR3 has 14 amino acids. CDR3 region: CASSRGREPYEQYF. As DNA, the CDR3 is TGTGCCAGCAGCCGAGGGAGGGAACCCTACGAGCAGTACTTC.

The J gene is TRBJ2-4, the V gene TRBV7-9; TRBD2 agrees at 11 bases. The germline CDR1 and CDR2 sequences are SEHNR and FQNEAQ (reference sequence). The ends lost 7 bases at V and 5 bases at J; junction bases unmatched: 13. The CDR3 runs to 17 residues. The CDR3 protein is CASTTSGNPQGENIQYF. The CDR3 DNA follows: TGTGCCAGCACGACTAGCGGGAACCCTCAGGGGGAAAACATTCAGTACTTC. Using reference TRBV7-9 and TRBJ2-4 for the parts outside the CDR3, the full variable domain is DTGVSQNPRHKITKRGQNVTFRCDPISEHNRLYWYRQTLGQGPEFLTYFQNEAQLEKSRLLSDRFSAERPKGSFSTLEIQRTEQGDSAMYLCASTTSGNPQGENIQYFGAGTRLSVL.

For the CDR3, the DNA is TGTGCCAGCAGCGCATATTGGGGGACGGGCACTGAAGCTTTCTTT. Its protein is CASSAYWGTGTEAFF. This chain joins TRBV7-8 and TRBJ1-1; TRBD1 is a possible D gene (5 bases). V lost 5 bases and J lost 4, with 17 bases in between. CDR1 is SGHVS, CDR2 FQNEAQ, per germline. The CDR3 covers 15 residues.